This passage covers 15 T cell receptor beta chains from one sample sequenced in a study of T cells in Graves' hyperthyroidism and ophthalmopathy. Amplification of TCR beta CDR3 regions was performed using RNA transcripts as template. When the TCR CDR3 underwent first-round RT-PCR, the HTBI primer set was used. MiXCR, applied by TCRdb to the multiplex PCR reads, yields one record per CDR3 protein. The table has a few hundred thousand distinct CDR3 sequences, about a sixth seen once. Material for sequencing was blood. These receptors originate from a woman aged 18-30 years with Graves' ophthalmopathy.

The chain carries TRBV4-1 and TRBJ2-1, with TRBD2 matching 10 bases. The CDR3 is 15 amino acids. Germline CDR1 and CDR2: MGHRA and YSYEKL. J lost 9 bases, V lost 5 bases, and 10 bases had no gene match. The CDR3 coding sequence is TGCGCCAGCAGCAACTATCTAGCGGGGGCGGCTGAGCAGTTCTTC. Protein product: CASSNYLAGAAEQFF.

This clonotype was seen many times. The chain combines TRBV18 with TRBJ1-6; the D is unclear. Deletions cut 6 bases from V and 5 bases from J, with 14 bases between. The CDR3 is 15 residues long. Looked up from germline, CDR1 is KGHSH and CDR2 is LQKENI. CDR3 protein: CASSPREGDNSPLHF. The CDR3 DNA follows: TGTGCCAGCTCTCCCCGGGAGGGAGATAATTCACCCCTCCACTTT.

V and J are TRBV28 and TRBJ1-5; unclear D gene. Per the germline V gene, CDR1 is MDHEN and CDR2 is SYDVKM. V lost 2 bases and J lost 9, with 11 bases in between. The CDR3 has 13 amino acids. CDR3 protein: CASSLGPPRPQHF. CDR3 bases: TGTGCCAGCAGTTTAGGGCCCCCTCGGCCCCAGCATTTT.

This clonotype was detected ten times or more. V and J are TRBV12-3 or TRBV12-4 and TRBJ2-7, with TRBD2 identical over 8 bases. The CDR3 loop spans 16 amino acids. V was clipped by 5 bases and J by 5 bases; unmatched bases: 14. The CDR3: CASSPRGGAGDNEQYF. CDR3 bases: TGTGCCAGCAGTCCCCGAGGGGGAGCGGGAGATAACGAGCAGTACTTC.

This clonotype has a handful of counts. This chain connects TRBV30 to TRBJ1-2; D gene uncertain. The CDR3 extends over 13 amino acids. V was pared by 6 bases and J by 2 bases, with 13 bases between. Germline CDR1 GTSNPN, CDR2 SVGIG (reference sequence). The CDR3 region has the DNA TGTGCCTGCCCGCGGCGCGGGAACTATGGCTACACCTTC. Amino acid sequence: CACPRRGNYGYTF.

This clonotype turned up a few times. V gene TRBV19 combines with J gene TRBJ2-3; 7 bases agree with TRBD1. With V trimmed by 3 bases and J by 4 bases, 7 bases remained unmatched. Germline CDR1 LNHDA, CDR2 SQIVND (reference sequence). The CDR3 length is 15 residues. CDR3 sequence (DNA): TGTGCCAGTAGTATGGACAGGCCACCACCAGATACGCAGTATTTT. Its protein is CASSMDRPPPDTQYF.

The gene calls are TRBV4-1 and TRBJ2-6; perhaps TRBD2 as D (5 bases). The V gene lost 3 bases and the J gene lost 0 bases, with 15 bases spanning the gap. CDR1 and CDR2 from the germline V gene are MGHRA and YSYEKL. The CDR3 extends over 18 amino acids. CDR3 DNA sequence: TGCGCCAGCAGCCATCCCCGAGTAGGAGGCTCTGGGGCCAACGTCCTGACTTTC. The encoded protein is CASSHPRVGGSGANVLTF.

The CDR3, as DNA: TGCAGTGCTAGAGATACCAGGAGAAGGACCAGTAATGAAAAACTGTTTTTT. Its protein is CSARDTRRRTSNEKLFF. The chain combines TRBV20-1 with TRBJ1-4; D is ambiguous. Germline V gives CDR1 DFQATT, CDR2 SNEGSKA (reference sequence). V lost 0 bases and J lost 4, with 18 bases in between. This CDR3 is built from 17 residues.

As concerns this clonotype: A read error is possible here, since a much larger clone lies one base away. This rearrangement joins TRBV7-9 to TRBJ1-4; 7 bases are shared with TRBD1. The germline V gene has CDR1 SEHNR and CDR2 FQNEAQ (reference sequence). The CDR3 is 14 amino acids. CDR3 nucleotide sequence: TGTGCCAGCAGTCCGGGACAGTTAAATGAAAAACTGTCTTTT. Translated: CASSPGQLNEKLSF.

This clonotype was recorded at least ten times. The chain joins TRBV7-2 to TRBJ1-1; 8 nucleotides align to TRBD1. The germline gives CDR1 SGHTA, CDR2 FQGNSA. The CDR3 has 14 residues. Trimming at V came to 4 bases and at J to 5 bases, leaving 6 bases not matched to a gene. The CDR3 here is CASSSQGAGTEAFF. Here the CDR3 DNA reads TGTGCCAGCAGCTCGCAGGGGGCGGGGACTGAAGCTTTCTTT.

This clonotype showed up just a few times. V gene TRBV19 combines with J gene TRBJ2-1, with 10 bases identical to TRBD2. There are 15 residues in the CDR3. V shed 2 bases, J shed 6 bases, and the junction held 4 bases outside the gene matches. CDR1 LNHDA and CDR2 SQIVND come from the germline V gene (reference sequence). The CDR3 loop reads CASSIRASGSNEQFF. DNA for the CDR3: TGTGCCAGTAGTATAAGGGCTAGCGGGAGCAATGAGCAGTTCTTC.

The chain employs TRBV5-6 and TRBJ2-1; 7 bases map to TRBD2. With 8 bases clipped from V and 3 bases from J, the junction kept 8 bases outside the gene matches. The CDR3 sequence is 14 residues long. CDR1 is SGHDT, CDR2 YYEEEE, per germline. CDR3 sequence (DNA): TGTGCCAGTCTTAGGGAGCGGGGCTACAATGAGCAGTTCTTC. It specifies CASLRERGYNEQFF.

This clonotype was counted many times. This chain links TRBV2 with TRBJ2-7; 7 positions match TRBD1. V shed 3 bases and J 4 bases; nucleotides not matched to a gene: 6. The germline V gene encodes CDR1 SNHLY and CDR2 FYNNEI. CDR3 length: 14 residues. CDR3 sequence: CASSDSGGVYEQYF. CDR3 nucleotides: TGTGCCAGCAGTGATTCAGGGGGTGTTTACGAGCAGTACTTC.

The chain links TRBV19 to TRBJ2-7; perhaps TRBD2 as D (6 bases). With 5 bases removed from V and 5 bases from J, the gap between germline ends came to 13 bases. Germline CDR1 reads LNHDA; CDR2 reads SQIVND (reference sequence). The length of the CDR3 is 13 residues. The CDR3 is CASSLEGFHEQYF. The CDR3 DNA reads TGTGCCAGTAGTTTGGAGGGGTTCCACGAGCAGTACTTC.

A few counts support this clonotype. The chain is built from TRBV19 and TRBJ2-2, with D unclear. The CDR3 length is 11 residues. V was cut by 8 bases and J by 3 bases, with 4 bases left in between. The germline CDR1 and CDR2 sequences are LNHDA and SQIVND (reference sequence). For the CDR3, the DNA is TGTGCCAGTCGTTACACCGGGGAGCTGTTTTTT. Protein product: CASRYTGELFF.